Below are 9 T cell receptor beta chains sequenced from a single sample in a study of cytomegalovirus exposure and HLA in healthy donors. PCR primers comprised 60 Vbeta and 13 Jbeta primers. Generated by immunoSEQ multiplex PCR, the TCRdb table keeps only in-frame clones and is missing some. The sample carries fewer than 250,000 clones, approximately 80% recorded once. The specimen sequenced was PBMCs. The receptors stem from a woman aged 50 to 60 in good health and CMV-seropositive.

CDR3: CASCVQVQETQYF. CDR3 nucleotides: TGTGCCAGCTGCGTACAGGTACAAGAGACCCAGTACTTC. The rearrangement joins TRBV7-2 to TRBJ2-5; D is perhaps TRBD1 (5 bases). Looked up from germline, CDR1 is SGHTA and CDR2 is FQGNSA. Trimming left V 8 bases short and J 2 bases short, with 12 bases between. This CDR3 spans 13 amino acids.

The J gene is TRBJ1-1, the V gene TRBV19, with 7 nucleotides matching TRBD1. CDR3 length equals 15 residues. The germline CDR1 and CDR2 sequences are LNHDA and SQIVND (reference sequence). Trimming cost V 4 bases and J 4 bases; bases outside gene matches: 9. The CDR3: CASSKNRGSPTEAFF. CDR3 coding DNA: TGTGCCAGTAGTAAAAACAGGGGCTCGCCCACTGAAGCTTTCTTT.

CDR3 in DNA: TGCGCCAGCAGCTTAACAGGGTACCAAGAGACCCAGTACTTC. This sequence encodes CASSLTGYQETQYF. The chain combines TRBV5-1 with TRBJ2-5, with D tentatively TRBD1 (6 bases). Germline loops: CDR1 SGHRS, CDR2 YFSETQ. The CDR3 loop spans 14 amino acids. V lost 2 bases, J lost 0 bases, and 8 bases lay in between.

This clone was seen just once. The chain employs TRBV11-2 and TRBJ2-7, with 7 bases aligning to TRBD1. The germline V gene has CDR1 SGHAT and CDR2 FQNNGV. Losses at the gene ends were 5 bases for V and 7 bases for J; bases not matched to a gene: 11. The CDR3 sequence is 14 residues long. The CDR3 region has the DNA TGTGCCAGCAGCCAAAGAACAGGGGTTGGAGAGCAGTACTTC. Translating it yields CASSQRTGVGEQYF.

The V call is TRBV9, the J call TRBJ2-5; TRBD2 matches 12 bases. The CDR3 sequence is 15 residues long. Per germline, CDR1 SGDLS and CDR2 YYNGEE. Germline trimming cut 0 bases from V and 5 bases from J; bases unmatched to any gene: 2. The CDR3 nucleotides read TGTGCCAGCAGCGTAGCTCTAGCGGGAGGGGAGACCCAGTACTTC. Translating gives CASSVALAGGETQYF.

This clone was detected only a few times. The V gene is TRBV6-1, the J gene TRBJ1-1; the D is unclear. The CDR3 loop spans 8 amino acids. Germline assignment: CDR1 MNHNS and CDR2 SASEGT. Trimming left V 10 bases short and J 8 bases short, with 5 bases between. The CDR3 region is CAKLEAFF. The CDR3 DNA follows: TGTGCCAAACTGGAAGCTTTCTTT.

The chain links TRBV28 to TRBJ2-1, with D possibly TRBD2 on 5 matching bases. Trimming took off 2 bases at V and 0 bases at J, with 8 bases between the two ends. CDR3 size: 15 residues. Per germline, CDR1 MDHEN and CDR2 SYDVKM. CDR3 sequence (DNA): TGTGCCAGCAGTTTAATGGGAGTCTCCTACAATGAGCAGTTCTTC. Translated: CASSLMGVSYNEQFF.

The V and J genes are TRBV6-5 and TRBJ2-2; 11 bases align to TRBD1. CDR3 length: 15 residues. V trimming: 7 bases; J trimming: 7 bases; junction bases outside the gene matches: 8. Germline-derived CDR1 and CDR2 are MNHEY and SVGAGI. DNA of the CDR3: TGTGCCAGCACCACAGGACAGGGGGCCCTCGGGGAGCTGTTTTTT. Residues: CASTTGQGALGELFF.

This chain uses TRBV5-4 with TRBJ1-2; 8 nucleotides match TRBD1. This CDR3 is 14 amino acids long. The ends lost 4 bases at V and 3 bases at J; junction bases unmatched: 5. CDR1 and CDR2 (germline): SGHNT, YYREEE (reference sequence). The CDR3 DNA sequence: TGTGCCAGCAGCGGTGGACAGGGCCACTATGGCTACACCTTC. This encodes CASSGGQGHYGYTF.